This TCR beta chain was sequenced in a study of T cells in localized non-small cell lung cancer. Note on this clone: Its cognate antigen is unknown.

Sequencing used immunoSEQ multiplex PCR; TCRdb keeps in-frame clones, though not all of them. Among 70,000 to 80,000 clones listed, 88% were seen once. Findings and limits, study-wide: Investigators sequenced only a single tumor region, leaving heterogeneity possible. Median detection of top 100 tumor clones in adjacent lung was around 60 clones. There was higher T cell clonality in uninvolved adjacent lung than in tumor, and it was highest there.

Between the trimmed V and J ends, which lost 6 bases and 0 bases, there was a span of 14 bases. Germline CDR1 is MNHEY and CDR2 is SVGAGI. CDR3 length: 15 amino acids. This specimen consisted of peripheral blood, obtained before any cancer treatment. This TCR derives from a woman aged 40 to 75 with stage I squamous cell lung carcinoma. V usage is TRBV6-5 and J usage is TRBJ1-2; D remains ambiguous. In nucleotides, the CDR3 is TGTGCCAGCAGCCTTACACCGACCGCTAACTATGGCTACACCTTC. Protein sequence: CASSLTPTANYGYTF.